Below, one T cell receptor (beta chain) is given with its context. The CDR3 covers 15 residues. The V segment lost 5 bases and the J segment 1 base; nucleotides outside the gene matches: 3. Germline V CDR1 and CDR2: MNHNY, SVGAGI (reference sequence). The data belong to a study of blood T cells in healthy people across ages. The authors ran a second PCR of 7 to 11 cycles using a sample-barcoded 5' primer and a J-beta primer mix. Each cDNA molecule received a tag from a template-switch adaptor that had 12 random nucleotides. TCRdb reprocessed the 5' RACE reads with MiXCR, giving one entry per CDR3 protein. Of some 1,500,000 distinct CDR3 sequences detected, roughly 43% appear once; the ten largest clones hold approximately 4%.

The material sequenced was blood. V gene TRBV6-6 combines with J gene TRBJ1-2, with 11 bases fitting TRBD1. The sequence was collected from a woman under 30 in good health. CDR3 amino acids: CASSRDRGFNYGYTF. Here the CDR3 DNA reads TGTGCCAGCAGTCGGGACAGGGGGTTTAACTATGGCTACACCTTC.